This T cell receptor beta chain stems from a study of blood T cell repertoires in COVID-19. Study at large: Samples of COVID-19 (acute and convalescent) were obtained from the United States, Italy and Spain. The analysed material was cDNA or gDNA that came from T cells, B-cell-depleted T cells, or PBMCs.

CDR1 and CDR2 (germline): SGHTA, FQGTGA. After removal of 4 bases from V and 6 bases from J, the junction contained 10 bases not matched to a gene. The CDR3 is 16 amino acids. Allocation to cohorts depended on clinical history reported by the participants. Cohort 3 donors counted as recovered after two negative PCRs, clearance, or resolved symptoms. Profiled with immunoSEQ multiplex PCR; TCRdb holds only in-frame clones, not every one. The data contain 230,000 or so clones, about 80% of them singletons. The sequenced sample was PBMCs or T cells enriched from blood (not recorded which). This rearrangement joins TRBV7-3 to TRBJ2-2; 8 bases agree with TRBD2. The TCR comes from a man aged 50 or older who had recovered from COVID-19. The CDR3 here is CASSWRAGGAAGELFF. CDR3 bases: TGTGCCAGCAGCTGGAGAGCCGGGGGGGCGGCCGGGGAGCTGTTTTTT.